Following are 21 T cell receptor beta chains from one sample sequenced in a study of CD8+ T cells in alopecia areata. Extraction of RNA preceded its reverse transcription into cDNA, which served as the sequencing template. Sequencing was performed with immunoSEQ multiplex PCR; in TCRdb, only in-frame clones are kept and a portion is missing. The record shows about 270,000 clones for this sample, with no singletons present. Markers including CD4, CD8alpha, NKG2D and NKG2ACE guided sorting of pooled cutaneous lymph node cells. Sequencing was done on a sample of CD4+ T cells sorted from a lymph node. Receptors were obtained from a C3H/HeJ mouse with alopecia areata. As its MHC haplotype, the strain has H2-k.

About this clone: Mouse germline and gene names are used. The read terminates 3 residues ahead of where the CDR3 ends, so the germline J gene completes it. The chain uses TRBV19 and TRBJ1-6, with 8 bases identical to TRBD1. TRBJ1-6 is labeled an ORF, and its function is uncertain. This CDR3 spans 16 amino acids. The junction had 4 bases not matched to a gene; V was cut back by 5 bases and J by 0 bases. Germline CDR1 is FNHDT and CDR2 is SITEND (reference sequence). The CDR3 protein is CASRTGVNSYNSPLYF. The sequenced CDR3 bases are TGTGCCAGCAGGACAGGGGTCAATTCCTATAATTCGCCC.

With respect to this clone: Genes and germline come from the mouse. Read sequence stops 4 residues before the CDR3 end, and the germline J gene provides the missing end. The chain combines TRBV5 with TRBJ2-1; TRBD1 is a possible D gene (7 bases). V shed 0 bases and J shed 2 bases, with 14 bases lying between them. The CDR3 totals 17 residues. The germline V gene has CDR1 LGHNA and CDR2 YNLKQL (reference sequence). CDR3 DNA (partial): TGTGCCAGCAGCCAAGACGCCCGCAGGGGGGACTATGCT. This sequence encodes CASSQDARRGDYA. The CDR3, in full, reads CASSQDARRGDYAEQFF.

This clone has more than one count but fewer than ten. Gene names are the mouse ones. Read coverage stops 4 residues before the CDR3 terminus; the germline J gene supplies the remainder. At the DNA level, this CDR3 is encoded by other sequences in the same sample as well. V and J are TRBV31 and TRBJ2-2, with 11 bases aligning to TRBD2. The V gene's germline CDR1 is GKSSPN and CDR2 SITVG. After removal of 3 bases from V and 3 bases from J, the junction contained 0 bases not matched to a gene. The CDR3 runs 14 residues. The CDR3 loop is CAWRTGGDTGQLYF. The DNA read from the CDR3 is TGTGCCTGGAGGACTGGGGGGGACACCGGG.

This clone was recorded many times. Gene names refer to mouse genes. The read ends 4 residues early relative to the CDR3; the germline J gene fills the gap. Other DNA sequences from this sample encode an identical CDR3 as well. The chain is built from TRBV19 and TRBJ1-2; 9 bases are a match to TRBD1. The germline V gene has CDR1 FNHDT and CDR2 SITEND (reference sequence). The CDR3 contains 13 residues. Trimming at V came to 5 bases and at J to 2 bases, leaving 1 base not matched to a gene. The sequenced part of the CDR3 DNA is TGTGCCAGCAGCGGGACAGGGAACTCC. This translates into CASSGTGNS. The full-length CDR3 reads as CASSGTGNSDYTF.

This clone was seen only a few times. Gene names and germline refer to mouse. Read data end 4 residues before the CDR3 end; the end is taken from the germline J gene. The V call is TRBV19, the J call TRBJ1-2; 7 bases align to TRBD1. Per the germline V gene, CDR1 is FNHDT and CDR2 is SITEND (reference sequence). This CDR3 is built from 13 residues. V was clipped by 3 bases and J by 3 bases; unmatched bases: 2. The CDR3: CASSNQGDSDYTF. The CDR3 bases that were read are TGTGCCAGCAGTAACCAGGGGGACTCC.

A few counts support this clone. The gene symbols are mouse symbols. The CDR3 end falls 3 residues outside the read, so it is completed with the germline J gene. The V call is TRBV13-1, the J call TRBJ1-6; TRBD1 aligns across 11 bases. TRBJ1-6 is given ORF status, its function remaining uncertain. The CDR3 runs to 16 residues. V gave up 2 bases and J gave up 8 bases; unmatched junction bases: 6. Germline CDR1 reads NSHNY; CDR2 reads SYGAGN. The CDR3 bases that were read are TGTGCCAGCAGTGAGCGGGGGACAGGGGGGGATTCGCCC. It specifies CASSERGTGGDSP. The CDR3, in full, reads CASSERGTGGDSPLYF.

This clone came up a few times. Genes and germline are mouse. Read coverage stops 4 residues before the CDR3 terminus; the germline J gene supplies the remainder. The chain couples TRBV13-1 to TRBJ2-2, with a possible D match to TRBD1 (6 bases). Trimming took 5 bases from V and 1 from J, leaving 9 bases between them. The CDR3 covers 14 residues. From germline, CDR1 is NSHNY and CDR2 SYGAGN. Here the CDR3 reads CASRIQGNTGQLYF. The sequenced CDR3 bases are TGTGCCAGCAGGATACAGGGAAACACCGGG.

Remarks on this clone: Gene names refer to mouse genes. The DNA ends 4 residues before the CDR3 does, and the rest of the CDR3 is filled in from the germline J gene. The chain combines TRBV1 with TRBJ1-1, with D unclear. In germline, CDR1 is NSQYPW, CDR2 LRSPGD (reference sequence). V was cut by 2 bases and J by 0 bases, with 7 bases left in between. The CDR3 is made up of 14 amino acids. The sequenced CDR3 bases are TGCACCTGCAGTGCACTCACTCCAAACACA. Its protein is CTCSALTPNT. The entire CDR3 protein reads CTCSALTPNTEVFF. Full variable domain (remainder filled in from reference TRBV1 and TRBJ1-1): VTLLEQNPRWRLVPRGQAVNLRCILKNSQYPWMSWYQQDLQKQLQWLFTLRSPGDKEVKSLPGADYLATRVTDTELRLQVANMSQGRTLYCTCSALTPNTEVFFGKGTRLTVV.

As concerns this clone: Mouse germline and gene names are used. Read coverage stops 4 residues before the CDR3 terminus; the germline J gene supplies the remainder. The V call is TRBV5, the J call TRBJ2-2; 14 bases map to TRBD2. Germline CDR1 and CDR2: LGHNA and YNLKQL (reference sequence). The V and J ends lost 4 bases and 2 bases, in that order; junction bases with no gene match: 3. The length of the CDR3 is 17 residues. The CDR3 bases that were read are TGTGCCAGCAGCCGCGGGACTGGGGGGGCGAACACCGGG. Encoded protein: CASSRGTGGANTG. The whole CDR3 sequence is CASSRGTGGANTGQLYF.

This clone has at least ten counts. The germline and genes are mouse ones. The missing CDR3 end, 4 residues past where the read stops, is filled in from the germline J gene. The chain uses TRBV21 and TRBJ2-2, with 7 bases that match TRBD2. TRBV21 is noted as an ORF with a role that remains uncertain. The J segment lost 0 bases and the V segment lost 6 bases, leaving 4 bases of the junction unmatched. This CDR3 has 15 amino acids. Partial CDR3 DNA: TGTGCTAGCAGGAGGACTGGTACAAACACCGGG. Residues: CASRRTGTNTG. The entire CDR3 reads CASRRTGTNTGQLYF.

This clone was observed many times. The genes are named according to mouse. The sequence runs out 4 residues before the end of the CDR3; the remainder is reconstructed from the germline J gene. The same CDR3 arises from other DNA sequences in this sample as well. The V and J genes are TRBV1 and TRBJ2-5, with 7 bases fitting TRBD2. Trimming cost V 0 bases and J 1 base; bases outside gene matches: 1. The CDR3 has 15 residues. Germline assignment: CDR1 NSQYPW and CDR2 LRSPGD (reference sequence). The part of the CDR3 DNA that was read is TGCACCTGCAGTGCAGATTGGGGGGACCAAGAC. The encoded protein is CTCSADWGDQD. The whole CDR3 is CTCSADWGDQDTQYF.

This clone turned up a few times. Mouse germline and gene names are used. CDR3 sequence reads: CTCSGQRYEQYF. Partial CDR3 DNA: TGCACCTGCAGTGGACAAAGATAT. The chain is built from TRBV1 and TRBJ2-7; D remains ambiguous. The DNA ends 4 residues before the CDR3 does, and the rest of the CDR3 is filled in from the germline J gene. The CDR3 length is 12 residues. Germline V CDR1 and CDR2: NSQYPW, LRSPGD (reference sequence). Using reference TRBV1 and TRBJ2-7 for the parts outside the CDR3, the full variable domain is VTLLEQNPRWRLVPRGQAVNLRCILKNSQYPWMSWYQQDLQKQLQWLFTLRSPGDKEVKSLPGADYLATRVTDTELRLQVANMSQGRTLYCTCSGQRYEQYFGPGTRLTVL.

A remark on this clone: Here the gene names and germline are mouse. The CDR3 end falls 4 residues outside the read, so it is completed with the germline J gene. The J gene is TRBJ2-5, the V gene TRBV1, with a tentative D call TRBD1 (5 bases). Germline CDR1 is NSQYPW and CDR2 is LRSPGD (reference sequence). V was clipped by 7 bases and J by 0 bases, with 8 bases between them. This CDR3 is built from 13 residues. CDR3 DNA (partial): TGCACCTGCACCAGGGTTAACCAAGAC. Its protein is CTCTRVNQD. The CDR3, in full, reads CTCTRVNQDTQYF.

About this clone: These gene names are mouse names. The read gets to within 4 residues of the CDR3 end, and the germline J gene fills in the rest. The same CDR3 can be traced to other DNA sequences in this sample. The V call is TRBV19, the J call TRBJ1-2; weak D call: TRBD1 (5 bases). The CDR3 totals 14 residues. V lost 2 bases and J lost 0, with 8 bases in between. The germline gives CDR1 FNHDT, CDR2 SITEND (reference sequence). CDR3 sequence reads: CASSIWGANSDYTF. CDR3 DNA (partial): TGTGCCAGCAGTATTTGGGGGGCAAACTCC. The full variable domain, in which reference TRBV19 and TRBJ1-2 provide the parts outside the CDR3, is GGIITQTPKFLIGQEGQKLTLKCQQNFNHDTMYWYRQDSGKGLRLIYYSITENDLQKGDLSEGYDASREKKSSFSLTVTSAQKNEMAVFLCASSIWGANSDYTFGSGTRLLVI.

This clone was picked up a small number of times. Mouse germline and gene names are used. The observed sequence ends 4 residues before the CDR3 terminus, with the missing tail filled in from the germline J gene. The chain is built from TRBV31 and TRBJ2-7, with D possibly matching TRBD1 (6 bases). Germline CDR1 GKSSPN, CDR2 SITVG. The length of the CDR3 is 12 residues. V lost 1 base, J lost 2 bases, and 6 bases lay in between. CDR3 residues: CAWSRTAYEQYF. Partial CDR3 DNA: TGTGCCTGGAGTCGGACAGCCTAT.

In this sample, this clone turned up a few times. Mouse germline and gene names are used. The CDR3 is cut off 4 residues early in the read; its end comes from the germline J gene. The chain is built from TRBV5 and TRBJ2-7; 9 positions agree with TRBD1. The CDR3 is made up of 13 amino acids. Germline assignment: CDR1 LGHNA and CDR2 YNLKQL (reference sequence). V shed 4 bases, J shed 3 bases, and the junction held 1 base outside the gene matches. The CDR3 sequence is CASSRQGDYEQYF. The DNA read from the CDR3 is TGTGCCAGCAGCCGACAGGGGGACTAT.

This clone was counted only a few times. Gene names denote mouse genes. The CDR3 end falls 4 residues outside the read, so it is completed with the germline J gene. This chain connects TRBV1 to TRBJ2-1, with 8 bases matching TRBD2. In germline, CDR1 is NSQYPW, CDR2 LRSPGD (reference sequence). The CDR3 is 16 residues long. V lost 0 bases and J lost 3; bases outside the gene matches: 4. CDR3 in amino acids: CTCSADGGVLYAEQFF. The sequenced part of the CDR3 DNA is TGCACCTGCAGTGCAGATGGGGGGGTCCTCTATGCT.

Comments on this clone: Genes and germline come from the mouse. The read stops 4 residues short of the end of the CDR3; the missing end is completed from the germline J gene. The V gene is TRBV17, the J gene TRBJ2-7; 10 nucleotides agree with TRBD1. CDR3 length: 13 residues. Germline V gene sequence: CDR1 MNHDT, CDR2 YYDKIL. The chain's CDR3 is CASRKGTGDEQYF. CDR3 bases read: TGTGCTAGCAGAAAAGGGACAGGGGAT.

This clone came up a few times. Gene names denote mouse genes. The read ends 4 residues before the CDR3 terminus; that terminus is restored from the germline J gene. The V call is TRBV5, the J call TRBJ2-7; weak D call: TRBD1 (6 bases). Germline V gene data show CDR1 as LGHNA and CDR2 as YNLKQL (reference sequence). The CDR3 totals 15 residues. V was clipped by 4 bases and J by 1 base, with 14 bases between them. The CDR3 is CASSPGPGTSYEQYF. The sequenced CDR3 bases are TGTGCCAGCAGCCCCGGTCCCGGGACATCCTAT.

Comment on this clone: All gene names here are mouse names. The read ends 4 residues early relative to the CDR3; the germline J gene fills the gap. Other DNA sequences in the sample encode the same CDR3. The chain carries TRBV13-1 and TRBJ2-7; 9 nucleotides agree with TRBD2. Trimming took 2 bases from V and 3 from J; bases not matched to a gene: 3. Per the germline V gene, CDR1 is NSHNY and CDR2 is SYGAGN. The CDR3 contains 14 residues. Incomplete CDR3 DNA: TGTGCCAGCAGTGAAGGGACTGGGCGCTAT. This codes for CASSEGTGRY. The CDR3 in its entirety is CASSEGTGRYEQYF.

Details on this clone: Gene names and germline match the mouse. The CDR3 end falls 4 residues outside the read, so it is completed with the germline J gene. This same CDR3 is encoded by further DNA sequences in the sample. V usage is TRBV13-3 and J usage is TRBJ2-3; 8 nucleotides line up with TRBD2. After removal of 6 bases from V and 0 bases from J, the junction contained 3 bases not matched to a gene. The CDR3 runs 14 residues. Germline V lookup: CDR1 NNHDY, CDR2 SYVADS. The CDR3 loop is CASTLGGSAETLYF. The CDR3 bases that were read are TGTGCCAGCACCCTGGGGGGTAGTGCAGAA.